These T cell receptor beta chains were read from a single sample in a study of blood T cell repertoires in COVID-19. Here immunoSEQ multiplex PCR was the method, and the copy in TCRdb shows in-frame clones only, minus some. The sample shows hundreds of thousands of clones, 85% to 90% of them seen only once. Source material: PBMCs or T cells enriched from blood (not recorded which). The origin of the receptors is a man between 18 and 29 years old who had recovered from COVID-19. The CDR3 runs from the conserved cysteine through the conserved F or W. A D gene is named only where the DNA matches it firmly. Part of the rows lack a size; the others show once, few, many or a class for expanded clones.

>TRBJ1-2|.|few|TRBV15
TGTGCCACCAGCAAGGCCAGGGGAACTAACTATGGCTACACCTTC
CATSKARGTNYGYTF
>TRBJ1-2|.|.|TRBV3-1/TRBV3-2
TGTGCCAGCAGCCAAATTACCCTAGACAGGCGCTACACCTTC
CASSQITLDRRYTF
>TRBJ2-1|.|once|TRBV15
TGTGCCACCAGCAGACCACGGGACATGGGGTTCTTC
CATSRPRDMGFF
>TRBJ1-4|.|.|TRBV7-9
TGTGCCAGCAGCGGGAGTAGTACCATTGAAAAACTGTTTTTT
CASSGSSTIEKLFF
>TRBJ1-2|TRBD1|.|TRBV11-2
TGTGCCAGCAGCCCCCTAGGGGCAGGGGGCTATGGCTACACCTTC
CASSPLGAGGYGYTF
>TRBJ2-1|.|.|TRBV27
TGTGCCAGCAGGGGGACTGACAATGAGCAGTTCTTC
CASRGTDNEQFF
>TRBJ2-7|.|.|TRBV28
TGTGCCAGCAGTTTACCCGGGTCTCCTAGGAGAGAGCAGTACTTC
CASSLPGSPRREQYF
>TRBJ2-2|.|.|TRBV2
TGTGCCAGCAGTGCTCTCACCGGGGAGCTGTTTTTT
CASSALTGELFF
>TRBJ2-3|TRBD2|.|TRBV4-2
TGTGCCAGCAGCCAAGATGTAGCGGGCCTCACAGATACGCAGTATTTT
CASSQDVAGLTDTQYF
>TRBJ2-2|.|.|TRBV6-5
TGTGCCAGCAGTTACTCGACTGGGGGCCACGGGGAGCTGTTTTTT
CASSYSTGGHGELFF